The TCR beta chain described here comes from a study of PD-L1 blockade in urothelial cancer. Background on the study: Blood drawn 3 weeks (second dose) and 6 weeks after treatment start was analyzed. Blood samples had a median of approximately 140,000 T cells, just under 85,000 unique TCRs, and clonality around 0.08.

Time point noted: pretreatment peripheral blood. Pretreatment sampling and on-treatment sampling together yielded between 1 and 8 samples for each patient. V lost 4 bases, J lost 3 bases, and 12 bases lay in between. This CDR3 spans 15 amino acids. Germline V lookup: CDR1 LNHDA, CDR2 SQIVND (reference sequence). A spike-in of synthetic TCR analog templates was added to each PCR. Produced via immunoSEQ multiplex PCR; TCRdb's table is partial and in-frame only. The table lists about 63,000 clones, 65% to 90% of them singletons, with about 2.9% in the top ten. The TCR was taken from a man in his 70s with urothelial cancer. The chain has TRBV19 and TRBJ2-2; the D gene is possibly TRBD2 (5 bases). Sequencing was performed on PBMCs, taken around atezolizumab (anti-PD-L1) treatment. The CDR3 nucleotides read TGTGCCAGTAGTACTAGGGTGGGAGACACCGGGGAGCTGTTTTTT. Protein product: CASSTRVGDTGELFF.